The next 20 T cell receptor beta chains were all read from a single sample in a study of blood T cell repertoires in COVID-19. Sequencing used immunoSEQ multiplex PCR; TCRdb keeps in-frame clones, though not all of them. The repertoire holds 200,000 to 250,000 clones, with 82% as singletons. Sequencing was carried out using peripheral blood. Source of these receptors: a woman older than 75 with acute or convalescent COVID-19.

In this sample, this clone turned up a few times. The gene calls are TRBV11-3 and TRBJ1-6; 10 nucleotides agree with TRBD1. Trimming cost V 8 bases and J 5 bases; bases outside gene matches: 3. Germline V gene data show CDR1 as SGHNT and CDR2 as YENEEA. This CDR3 comprises 14 residues. The CDR3 coding sequence is TGTGCCAGCGGGGGACAGGGGAATAATTCACCCCTCCACTTT. Translation: CASGGQGNNSPLHF.

For this clone: Because the CDR3 is missing its conserved closing phenylalanine or tryptophan, this is likely a read error. The limits of the CDR3 on the DNA are not certain, so only TCRdb's listed CDR3 is given. V is TRBV6-5 and J is TRBJ2-7; the table assigns TRBD1, which was not confirmed against the DNA. Germline lookup yields CDR1 MNHEY and CDR2 SVGAGI. The CDR3 has 11 amino acids, counting both end residues. The CDR3 loop reads CASSLGARGRI.

The chain recombines TRBV7-3 with TRBJ2-2; 7 bases fit TRBD2. Germline V gene lookup returns CDR1 SGHTA and CDR2 FQGTGA. V was clipped by 5 bases and J by 5 bases; unmatched bases: 2. The CDR3 sequence is 13 residues long. The CDR3 is CASSPGGTGELFF. The CDR3 DNA reads as TGTGCCAGCAGCCCCGGGGGGACCGGGGAGCTGTTTTTT.

The chain couples TRBV7-2 to TRBJ1-1; 8 bases line up with TRBD1. With V trimmed by 4 bases and J by 5 bases, 12 bases remained unmatched. Germline assignment: CDR1 SGHTA and CDR2 FQGNSA. The CDR3 is 16 residues long. CDR3 sequence: CASSSSQGAGRTEAFF. CDR3 nucleotides: TGTGCCAGCAGCTCAAGTCAGGGGGCTGGTCGAACTGAAGCTTTCTTT.

In its sample, this clone was seen many times. The CDR3: CARTPRGGYTF. Here the CDR3 DNA reads TGTGCCAGAACCCCTAGGGGTGGCTACACCTTC. The chain is built from TRBV28 and TRBJ1-2, with D possibly being TRBD1 (5 bases). CDR1 is MDHEN and CDR2 is SYDVKM in the germline V gene. Trimming took 9 bases from V and 7 from J, leaving 12 bases between them. CDR3 length: 11 amino acids.

The genes are TRBV19 and TRBJ1-4; tentatively, D is TRBD1 (6 bases). Trimming stripped 7 bases from V and 0 bases from J, with 15 bases between. The CDR3 is 16 amino acids. Germline V gene data show CDR1 as LNHDA and CDR2 as SQIVND (reference sequence). CDR3 DNA sequence: TGTGCCAGTATCAGGACAGCCATTGCAACTAATGAAAAACTGTTTTTT. This translates into CASIRTAIATNEKLFF.

This chain connects TRBV5-1 to TRBJ2-3, with TRBD1 as a possible D gene (5 bases). Trimming removed 0 bases from V and 3 bases from J, with 14 bases in between. The CDR3 spans 16 residues. Germline loops: CDR1 SGHRS, CDR2 YFSETQ. The CDR3 DNA sequence: TGCGCCAGCAGCTTGGAGGGGCGTTATGGTACAGATACGCAGTATTTT. This codes for CASSLEGRYGTDTQYF.

This chain joins TRBV2 and TRBJ1-5; 9 bases line up with TRBD1. Germline V gives CDR1 SNHLY, CDR2 FYNNEI. Trimming removed 3 bases from V and 6 bases from J; junction bases left unmatched: 3. The CDR3 is 14 amino acids. As DNA, the CDR3 is TGTGCCAGCAGTGATAGGACAGGGGTTCAGCCCCAGCATTTT. Encoded protein: CASSDRTGVQPQHF. The full variable domain, in which reference TRBV2 and TRBJ1-5 provide the parts outside the CDR3, is EPEVTQTPSHQVTQMGQEVILRCVPISNHLYFYWYRQILGQKVEFLVSFYNNEISEKSEIFDDQFSVERPDGSNFTLKIRSTKLEDSAMYFCASSDRTGVQPQHFGDGTRLSIL.

This clone was found a few times. The chain couples TRBV7-5 to TRBJ2-1; TRBD2 was called by the table and not checked on the DNA. TRBV7-5 is given as a pseudogene. This CDR3 contains 12 residues. CDR3 coding DNA: TGTGCCAGAAGCTTCGGGGGGAATGAGCAGTTCTTC. Residues: CARSFGGNEQFF.

V usage is TRBV6-2 or TRBV6-3 and J usage is TRBJ1-2, with 11 bases matching TRBD1. Germline lookup yields CDR1 MNHEY and CDR2 SVGEGT. Trimming took 4 bases from V and 6 from J; bases not matched to a gene: 25. This CDR3 comprises 21 residues. The CDR3 nucleotides are TGTGCCAGCAGTTTTGGGGTCTCGCGGACAGGGGGCGCCAGGCCAACTAATGGCTACACCTTC. Residues: CASSFGVSRTGGARPTNGYTF.

This clone appeared a few times. The chain carries TRBV7-8 and TRBJ1-5, with D hard to call. This CDR3 region has 15 residues. Looked up from germline, CDR1 is SGHVS and CDR2 is FQNEAQ. Deletions cut 1 base from V and 5 bases from J, with 12 bases between. The CDR3 DNA sequence: TGTGCCAGCAGCTTAGAGGCCAGCGGATATCAGCCCCAGCATTTT. As protein: CASSLEASGYQPQHF.

The chain has TRBV7-2 and TRBJ2-1; D is unresolved. Trimming left V 3 bases short and J 6 bases short, with 12 bases between. This CDR3 spans 14 amino acids. Germline-derived CDR1 and CDR2 are SGHTA and FQGNSA. CDR3 region: CASSFSLPGNEQFF. The DNA of the CDR3 is TGTGCCAGCAGCTTCTCACTCCCGGGCAATGAGCAGTTCTTC.

The J gene is TRBJ2-7, the V gene TRBV6-5, with 9 bases aligning to TRBD2. J lost 0 bases, V lost 7 bases, and 4 bases had no gene match. CDR1 and CDR2 (germline): MNHEY, SVGAGI. This CDR3 region has 14 residues. This CDR3 is CASNLAGTSYEQYF. The CDR3 DNA is TGTGCCAGCAACCTAGCGGGGACCTCCTACGAGCAGTACTTC.

The rearrangement links TRBV10-1 to TRBJ1-1; D gene unclear. Germline V gene sequence: CDR1 WNHNN, CDR2 SYGVQD (reference sequence). Trimming shortened V by 5 bases and J by 4 bases, and 20 bases separated the two germline ends. This CDR3 contains 16 residues. DNA for the CDR3: TGCGCCAGCAGTCCTTACCCACCGACCACGGGCACTGAAGCTTTCTTT. Translated, it gives CASSPYPPTTGTEAFF.

The genes are TRBV7-9 and TRBJ2-3; 8 nucleotides agree with TRBD2. V shed 5 bases, J shed 7 bases, and the junction held 11 bases outside the gene matches. Germline CDR1 and CDR2: SEHNR and FQNEAQ (reference sequence). The CDR3 is made up of 15 amino acids. CDR3 region: CASSPMGAGGHTQYF. The CDR3 DNA sequence: TGTGCCAGCAGCCCAATGGGGGCGGGGGGTCATACGCAGTATTTT. Together with reference TRBV7-9 and TRBJ2-3, the CDR3 gives the full variable domain: DTGVSQNPRHKITKRGQNVTFRCDPISEHNRLYWYRQTLGQGPEFLTYFQNEAQLEKSRLLSDRFSAERPKGSFSTLEIQRTEQGDSAMYLCASSPMGAGGHTQYFGPGTRLTVL.

This clone showed up just a few times. The chain couples TRBV9 to TRBJ2-3; 7 positions agree with TRBD2. The V gene end was trimmed by 3 bases and the J gene end by 0 bases; junction bases not matched to a gene: 10. The CDR3 contains 17 residues. Germline CDR1 SGDLS, CDR2 YYNGEE. CDR3 in DNA: TGTGCCAGCAGCGCCTCCTGGGGGAGGGCTAGCACAGATACGCAGTATTTT. This translates into CASSASWGRASTDTQYF.

V gene TRBV4-3 combines with J gene TRBJ1-2; TRBD1 is a possible D gene (6 bases). CDR1 and CDR2 (germline): LGHNA, YSLEER. The V and J ends lost 0 bases and 7 bases respectively, with 12 bases between them. The CDR3 covers 14 residues. The DNA of the CDR3 is TGCGCCAGCAGCCAAGACCGGGACATAAGTGGCTACACCTTC. Its translation: CASSQDRDISGYTF.

The CDR3 spells CASSYRLAGENNEQFF. Here the CDR3 DNA reads TGTGCCAGCAGCTATAGACTAGCCGGGGAGAATAATGAGCAGTTCTTC. The J gene is TRBJ2-1, the V gene TRBV6-2 or TRBV6-3, with TRBD2 identical over 7 bases. Germline lookup yields CDR1 MNHEY and CDR2 SVGEGT. With V trimmed by 6 bases and J by 7 bases, 15 bases remained unmatched. The CDR3 is 16 residues long.

This chain connects TRBV10-3 to TRBJ2-7; 10 bases align to TRBD1. The CDR3 spans 19 residues. V shed 2 bases and J 2 bases; nucleotides not matched to a gene: 15. Per germline, CDR1 ENHRY and CDR2 SYGVKD. The DNA of the CDR3 is TGTGCCATCAGTGAGCTTGGGACAGGGGTCCTCTCCCGGACCTACGAGCAGTACTTC. It specifies CAISELGTGVLSRTYEQYF.

This chain connects TRBV7-2 to TRBJ1-1, with a weak D call TRBD1 (6 bases). The CDR3 has 15 residues. The V and J ends lost 2 bases and 0 bases respectively, with 10 bases between them. The V gene's germline CDR1 is SGHTA and CDR2 FQGNSA. The CDR3 DNA reads TGTGCCAGCAGCTTACAGGGGATGATGAACACTGAAGCTTTCTTT. Protein product: CASSLQGMMNTEAFF.